This T cell receptor beta chain was sequenced for a study of blood T cell repertoires in COVID-19. Study information: From the United States, Italy and Spain came samples of acute and convalescent COVID-19.

In the original workflow: Estimation of nucleated cell counts relied on the amplification of reference gene primers. Using immunoSEQ multiplex PCR, the repertoire was profiled, and TCRdb retains in-frame clones only, with some absent. V and J calls and clone size come straight from that table; D and trimming were deduced from the DNA. This table has roughly 130,000 clones, around 82% appearing once. CDR3 length: 12 residues. V lost 5 bases to trimming and J lost 4 bases, with 6 bases between them. CDR1 and CDR2 from the germline V gene are LNHDA and SQIVND (reference sequence). The origin of this receptor is a man in his forties with acute COVID-19. V is TRBV19 and J is TRBJ1-5, with D possibly TRBD1 on 6 matching bases. The sample taken for sequencing was PBMCs or T cells enriched from blood (not recorded which). CDR3 nucleotides: TGTGCCAGTAGTGACAGGAATCAGCCCCAGCATTTT. Translated, it gives CASSDRNQPQHF.